What follows are 2 T cell receptor beta chains derived from one specimen sequenced in a study of post-analysis software for immune sequencing data (dated by TCRdb to between 2014 and 2017). What the study reported, not specific to this receptor: Significantly higher frequencies in patients than in controls were found for about five TRBV segments, including TRBV5-6, TRBV5-1 and TRBV20-1.

Libraries were constructed by PCR. Sequencer: Illumina HiSeq 2500. To reduce PCR and sequencing biases, unique molecular identifiers were incorporated into the TCR beta cDNA libraries. TCRdb cleaned the public reads at Q25 with fastp, built clones with MiXCR and kept in-frame beta chains. Under each unique CDR3 protein, matching rows form one entry showing the most common genes and DNA. This sample holds approximately 350,000 distinct CDR3 sequences; less than 35% were observed only once. About an eighth of the sample comes from the top ten. Antigen specificity for these receptors is unknown. The sequenced sample was blood. The receptor set was obtained from a girl under 18 with multiple sclerosis.

The chain couples TRBV5-5 to TRBJ1-1; D is ambiguous. V lost 3 bases, J lost 5 bases, and 14 bases lay in between. The CDR3 is 14 residues long. Germline V CDR1 and CDR2: SGHKS, YYEKEE (reference sequence). CDR3 loop: CASSSLRARTEAFF. The CDR3, as DNA: TGTGCCAGCAGCTCTCTCCGGGCACGAACTGAAGCTTTCTTT.

This rearrangement joins TRBV15 to TRBJ2-1, with TRBD2 matching over 11 bases. CDR3 length: 15 amino acids. Per the germline V gene, CDR1 is LNHNV and CDR2 is YYDKDF (reference sequence). V gave up 4 bases and J gave up 4 bases; unmatched junction bases: 3. The CDR3 DNA reads as TGTGCCACCAGCACCAGACTAGCGGGGTACAATGAGCAGTTCTTC. Translating gives CATSTRLAGYNEQFF.